This T cell receptor (beta chain) was recovered during a study of blood T cells in healthy people across ages. Overall study results and limits: Roughly linearly, TCR beta diversity per million T cells fell as age increased.

The CDR3 extends over 12 amino acids. Deletions cut 5 bases from V and 7 bases from J, with 12 bases between. Germline V gene data show CDR1 as DFQATT and CDR2 as SNEGSKA (reference sequence). As concerns this clonotype: What it recognizes is unknown.

Sample-barcoded 5' priming and a J-beta primer mix drove a second PCR of about 7 to 11 cycles. TCRdb re-called the 5' RACE reads with MiXCR, one entry per CDR3 protein. The sample has roughly 860,000 distinct CDR3 sequences; approximately 67% are singletons. There were at least 5.5 micrograms of total RNA extracted from every sample. The material sequenced was blood. This sequence joins TRBV20-1 and TRBJ1-5, with D hard to call. This TCR was recovered from a man between 25 and 39 years old in good health. CDR3 sequence (DNA): TGCAGTGCTCAAGAGGGATCCCAGCCCCAGCATTTT. Its protein product is CSAQEGSQPQHF.